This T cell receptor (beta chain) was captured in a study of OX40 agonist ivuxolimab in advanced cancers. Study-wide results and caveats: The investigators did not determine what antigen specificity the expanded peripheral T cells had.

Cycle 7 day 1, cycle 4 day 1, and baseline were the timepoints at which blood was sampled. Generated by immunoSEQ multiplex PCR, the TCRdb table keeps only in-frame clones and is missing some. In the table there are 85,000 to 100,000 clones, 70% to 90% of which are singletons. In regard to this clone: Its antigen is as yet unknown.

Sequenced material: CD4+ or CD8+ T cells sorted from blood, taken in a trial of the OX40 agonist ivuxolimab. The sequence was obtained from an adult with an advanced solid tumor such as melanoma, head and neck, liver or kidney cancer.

The CDR3 region is CASSPRGVRANGYTF. The CDR3 nucleotides read TGTGCCAGCAGTCCACGGGGGGTAAGAGCGAACGGCTACACCTTC. V usage is TRBV7-2 and J usage is TRBJ1-2, with TRBD1 as a possible D gene (5 bases). The V gene's germline CDR1 is SGHTA and CDR2 FQGNSA. The ends were cut back, 6 bases at V and 8 bases at J, with 22 bases in the middle. This CDR3 is 15 amino acids long.